A selection of T cell receptor beta chains follows, all from one sample in a study of early T cells in non-severe SARS-CoV-2 infection. TCRdb analysed the 5' RACE reads with MiXCR anew, one entry per CDR3 protein. Here the sample spans around 40,000 distinct CDR3 sequences, 5.9% being singletons. Input material: whole blood. The source is an adult who was a healthcare worker with PCR-confirmed SARS-CoV-2 infection or an uninfected control (not recorded which). Each CDR3 is given with its conserved first and last residue. D genes are given only for firm matches. Size values are once, few and many counts, or a class for expanded clones, and some rows have none.

D: NA; size: NA; J: TRBJ2-7; V: TRBV5-1; DNA: TGCGCCAGCAGCCCCCACGAGCAGTACTTC; CDR3: CASSPHEQYF
D: TRBD2; size: many; J: TRBJ2-1; V: TRBV20-1; DNA: TGCAGTGCTCACCACCCGAAAGCGGGAAGCAATGAGCAGTTCTTC; CDR3: CSAHHPKAGSNEQFF
D: TRBD1; size: many; J: TRBJ2-7; V: TRBV5-1; DNA: TGCGCCAGCAGCTTGGGACAGGGTCTGAGCGAGCAGTACTTC; CDR3: CASSLGQGLSEQYF
D: TRBD2; size: many; J: TRBJ2-3; V: TRBV2; DNA: TGTGCCAGCACGGCTAGCGGGAGGTCAGATACGCAGTATTTT; CDR3: CASTASGRSDTQYF
D: NA; size: many; J: TRBJ2-5; V: TRBV20-1; DNA: TGCAGTGCTAGCCCCCGGGGGAGAGGCCAAGAGACCCAGTACTTC; CDR3: CSASPRGRGQETQYF
D: TRBD1; size: NA; J: TRBJ2-1; V: TRBV6-1; DNA: TGTGCCAGCTGCAGGGGGTCCTACAATGAGCAGTTCTTC; CDR3: CASCRGSYNEQFF
D: NA; size: few; J: TRBJ2-5; V: TRBV7-6; DNA: TGTGCCAGCAGCTTAGCTGGGACACTGTACCAAGAGACCCAGTACTTC; CDR3: CASSLAGTLYQETQYF
D: TRBD1; size: many; J: TRBJ2-7; V: TRBV7-8; DNA: TGTGCCAGCAGCGAAACCGACAGGGCTCGTTGGTACTTC; CDR3: CASSETDRARWYF
D: NA; size: NA; J: TRBJ2-1; V: TRBV6-5; DNA: TGTGCCAGCAGTTACTGGTCAGGGGCCCCCTACAATGAGCAGTTCTTC; CDR3: CASSYWSGAPYNEQFF
D: TRBD2; size: NA; J: TRBJ2-2; V: TRBV20-1; DNA: TGCAGTGCTAGAGGGGGACTAGCGGTGACCGGGGAGCTGTTTTTT; CDR3: CSARGGLAVTGELFF
D: NA; size: many; J: TRBJ1-3; V: TRBV2; DNA: TGTGCCAGCAGTGATTCCCTCGGTGGGAGCACCATATATTTT; CDR3: CASSDSLGGSTIYF
D: TRBD2; size: NA; J: TRBJ2-3; V: TRBV14; DNA: TGTGCCAGCAGCCAGACTAGCGGGTTCACAGATACGCAGTATTTT; CDR3: CASSQTSGFTDTQYF
D: NA; size: NA; J: TRBJ2-7; V: TRBV29-1; DNA: TGCAGCGCCCGGGCAGGGGGGGGCGAGCAGTACTTC; CDR3: CSARAGGGEQYF
D: TRBD1; size: many; J: TRBJ2-7; V: TRBV20-1; DNA: TGCAGTGCTAGAGGGGAAATCGGGACAGTCTACGAGCAGTACTTC; CDR3: CSARGEIGTVYEQYF
D: TRBD1; size: many; J: TRBJ2-7; V: TRBV27; DNA: TGTGCCAGCAGTCAACGGGAACAGGGGCTCTCCTACGAGCAGTACTTC; CDR3: CASSQREQGLSYEQYF
D: TRBD1; size: many; J: TRBJ1-1; V: TRBV6-5; DNA: TGTGCCAGCAGTCGACCGGACAGGGCGTCCACTGAAGCTTTCTTT; CDR3: CASSRPDRASTEAFF
D: TRBD2; size: many; J: TRBJ2-1; V: TRBV20-1; DNA: TGCAGTGCTAGAGTCCTGGCTAGCGGGTTTGGCGATGAGCAGTTCTTC; CDR3: CSARVLASGFGDEQFF
D: NA; size: NA; J: TRBJ1-1; V: TRBV7-2; DNA: TGTGCCAGCAGCTTAGGTAGGGCTGTGGGAACTGAAGCTTTCTTT; CDR3: CASSLGRAVGTEAFF
D: NA; size: NA; J: TRBJ2-7; V: TRBV7-9; DNA: TGTGCCAGCAGCCCTCTCGGAGAGCAGTACTTC; CDR3: CASSPLGEQYF
D: TRBD1; size: many; J: TRBJ2-5; V: TRBV12-3/TRBV12-4; DNA: TGTGCCAGCAGTTTGGGACAGGGAGAGACCCAGTACTTC; CDR3: CASSLGQGETQYF
D: NA; size: few; J: TRBJ1-6; V: TRBV6-5; DNA: TGTGCCAGCAGAACAGCGCGATCAGGCCGGGTTACTTCACCCCTCCACTTT; CDR3: CASRTARSGRVTSPLHF
D: NA; size: NA; J: TRBJ1-2; V: TRBV6-1; DNA: TGTGCCAGCAGTGAAGCGGGGGGGCGGACCGCTCGGAGAGGCTACACCTTC; CDR3: CASSEAGGRTARRGYTF
D: TRBD1; size: many; J: TRBJ2-2; V: TRBV29-1; DNA: TGCAGCGTTCCGGGACAGGGGGCTATCGGGGAGCTGTTTTTT; CDR3: CSVPGQGAIGELFF
D: TRBD1; size: NA; J: TRBJ2-3; V: TRBV11-2; DNA: TGTGCCAGCAGCTTAGAAGAGGGACAGGGAACAGATACGCAGTATTTT; CDR3: CASSLEEGQGTDTQYF
D: TRBD1; size: many; J: TRBJ2-7; V: TRBV19; DNA: TGTGCCAGTAGTCCGGGGACAGGGACTTCCGACGAGCAGTACTTC; CDR3: CASSPGTGTSDEQYF
D: TRBD2; size: many; J: TRBJ2-7; V: TRBV20-1; DNA: TGCAGTGCTAGAAGGACTAGCGATTACTACGAGCAGTACTTC; CDR3: CSARRTSDYYEQYF
D: NA; size: few; J: TRBJ2-1; V: TRBV18; DNA: TGTGCCAGCTCACCTAACCGGGACGGGTCATACAATGAGCAGTTCTTC; CDR3: CASSPNRDGSYNEQFF
D: NA; size: many; J: TRBJ1-5; V: TRBV28; DNA: TGTGCCAGCAGCCAAGCAGGGGTTTTAAATCAGCCCCAGCATTTT; CDR3: CASSQAGVLNQPQHF
D: NA; size: few; J: TRBJ2-3; V: TRBV25-1; DNA: TGTGCCAGCAGTGGCGGACCGGGACGCGACACAGATACGCAGTATTTT; CDR3: CASSGGPGRDTDTQYF
D: NA; size: many; J: TRBJ2-7; V: TRBV6-5; DNA: TGTGCCAGCAGTTACTCGCTGCTCAGGAGCTCCTACGAGCAGTACTTC; CDR3: CASSYSLLRSSYEQYF
D: NA; size: many; J: TRBJ1-2; V: TRBV20-1; DNA: TGCAGTGCTTCTCCTGGGGGAAACTATGGCTACACCTTC; CDR3: CSASPGGNYGYTF
D: NA; size: many; J: TRBJ1-2; V: TRBV11-2; DNA: TGTGCCAGCAGCACAAGCGCAGGAACGGGAGGCTACACCTTC; CDR3: CASSTSAGTGGYTF
D: NA; size: many; J: TRBJ1-1; V: TRBV27; DNA: TGTGCCAGCAGTTCAACTTTGGGTTTACCGGTTGAAGCTTTCTTT; CDR3: CASSSTLGLPVEAFF
D: NA; size: NA; J: TRBJ2-7; V: TRBV6-5; DNA: TGTGCCAGCAGTTACTCCAGGAGCCACGAGCAGTACTTC; CDR3: CASSYSRSHEQYF
D: NA; size: many; J: TRBJ2-5; V: TRBV29-1; DNA: TGCAGCGTGACCTTAGGAAACCAAGAGACCCAGTACTTC; CDR3: CSVTLGNQETQYF